This section outlines one T cell receptor (beta chain) sequence together with its context. In this sample, this clone turned up many times. The specificity of this receptor is unknown. Qualities for individual bases were not recorded, and no much larger clone is one base off. The CDR3 regions of human TCRbeta chains were analyzed by immunosequencing. Per the source publication's procedure: TCRs in the repertoires were matched against a reference library of SARS-CoV-2-specific TCRs that had been generated with the MIRA antigen-specificity platform. Breadth was defined as the fraction of unique TCRs that were SARS-CoV-2-associated. Depth was defined as the fraction of total T cells that were SARS-CoV-2-associated. Using the MIRA data, every spike-specific TCR was mapped to the spike region that the TCR reacted to and assigned to either a CD4 or a CD8 class. Log10-transformed breadth and depth values were compared by one-way ANOVA with Sidak's multiple comparisons tests. Here the immuneACCESS table is served through TCRdb, limited to in-frame sequences with V and J called. Missing clones are a known gap in these copies; in checked studies unresolved V genes cover under half, and the rest lacks a known reason. Clone size and the V and J calls come from that table; the DNA yielded D and trimming. In this sample the table shows around 200,000 clones, around nine tenths of which occur a single time. Together, the top ten hold about 7.2% of the sample.

The record originates from a study of T cell responses to AZD1222 COVID-19 vaccine listed by TCRdb under 2021. Turning to the overall study: AZD1222 recipients with second doses at about 4 weeks or about 12 weeks were pooled, because spike-specific TCR depth and breadth did not differ between schedules. TCR sequencing was performed for roughly 240 trial participants, of whom about 200 were given two doses of AZD1222 and some 26 were given two doses of MenACWY control vaccine. Enrollment into the trials was organized by age into subgroups of 18-55, 56-69 and 70-plus years, and those subgroups contained roughly 150, 30 and 60 TCR-sequenced participants, respectively. Overall study outcomes, separate from this receptor: Reportedly, close to half of the unique spike-specific TCRs recognized epitopes lying outside the regions that are mutated in the B.1.351 and B.1.1.7 variants. Conclusions about previously exposed vaccinees were limited because only 6 or 7 AZD1222 recipients were SARS-CoV-2 seropositive at baseline. The 56-69-year group was small, and its depth increase did not reach significance, likely because of low power. Participants were mostly white British and included more females than males, and it was suggested by the authors that clonal diversity may have been underestimated. After two AZD1222 doses, both the breadth and the depth of spike-specific TCRs were significantly higher than at day 0 and than in MenACWY recipients. The whole spike protein was spanned by vaccine-associated CD4 TCRs, and dominant responses were seen in regions 160-218 and 743-854. Because no day 14 peak-response samples were available, the repertoires could be characterized only after the peak T cell response.

Including cysteine and phenylalanine, the CDR3 has 16 amino acids. The entry retains the CDR3 DNA only, 48 bases that are in frame from base 1. V was cut back by 0 bases and J by 7 bases, leaving a gap of 16 bases between them. CDR1 and CDR2 (MGHRA, YSYEKL) derive from the germline V gene. The sample's time point label, in plain terms: baseline before first vaccination. Vaccinee samples were obtained from the UK trials COV001 and COV002, which included a single-blind randomized controlled phase 2/3 trial of AZD1222 (ChAdOx1 nCoV-19) in healthy adults. Trial participant PBMC samples were collected at day 0 and day 28 after the second dose for TCRbeta chain sequencing.

In this chain, TRBV4-1 is recombined with TRBJ2-1; the D gene remains uncertain. This TCR came from an adult in good health. Here the sequenced sample was peripheral blood, taken on day 0 of AZD1222 vaccination. The CDR3 protein sequence reads: CASSQDGMLEINEQFF. At the DNA level, the sequence is TGCGCCAGCAGCCAAGATGGTATGCTAGAGATTAATGAGCAGTTCTTC.